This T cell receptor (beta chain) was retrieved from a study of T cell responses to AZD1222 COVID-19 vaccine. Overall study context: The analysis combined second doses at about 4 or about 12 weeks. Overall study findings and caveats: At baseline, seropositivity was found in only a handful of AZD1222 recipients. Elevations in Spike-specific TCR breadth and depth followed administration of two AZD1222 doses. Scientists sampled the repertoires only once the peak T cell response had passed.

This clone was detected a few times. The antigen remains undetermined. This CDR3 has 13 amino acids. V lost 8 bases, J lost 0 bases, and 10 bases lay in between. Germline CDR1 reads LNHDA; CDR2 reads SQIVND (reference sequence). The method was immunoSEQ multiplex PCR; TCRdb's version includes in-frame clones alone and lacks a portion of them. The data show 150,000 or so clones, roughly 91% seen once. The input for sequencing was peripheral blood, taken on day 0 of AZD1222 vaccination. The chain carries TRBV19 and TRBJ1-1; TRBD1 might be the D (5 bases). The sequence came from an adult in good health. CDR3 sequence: CASAGTVNTEAFF. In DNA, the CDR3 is TGTGCCAGTGCTGGGACGGTGAACACTGAAGCTTTCTTT.